This T cell receptor beta chain is from a study of neurological immune-mediated disorders. The study's findings and limits: Private repertoires in all groups were suggested, as expanded clones shared no CDR3 amino acid sequences across subjects.

Where libraries were unsorted, they were derived from 2 million PBMCs stored at -80 degrees C. The V gene end was trimmed by 4 bases and the J gene end by 4 bases; junction bases not matched to a gene: 5. The CDR3 extends over 15 amino acids. The germline V gene encodes CDR1 SGHAT and CDR2 FQDESV (reference sequence). This clonotype was counted many times. What it binds is unknown. TCRdb recomputed calls from the 5' RACE reads with MiXCR, one row per CDR3 protein. In the table there are tens of thousands of distinct CDR3 sequences, over 9% of which are singletons. V gene TRBV11-1 combines with J gene TRBJ2-3; 10 bases line up with TRBD2. The sequencing input was PBMCs. The sequence was collected from a man aged 35 to 55 in good health. The CDR3 loop reads CASSSTSGDSDTQYF. In DNA form, the CDR3 reads TGTGCCAGCAGCTCAACTAGCGGGGATTCAGATACGCAGTATTTT. The full variable domain, rest sourced from reference TRBV11-1 and TRBJ2-3, is EAEVAQSPRYKITEKSQAVAFWCDPISGHATLYWYRQILGQGPELLVQFQDESVVDDSQLPKDRFSAERLKGVDSTLKIQPAELGDSAMYLCASSSTSGDSDTQYFGPGTRLTVL.